This TCR beta chain comes out of a study of T-cell reconstitution after alpha-beta-depleted transplantation in children. Overall study findings and caveats: Surviving recipient T cells and thymic progenitors underlay high day-60 TCRbeta diversity in some patients. Expanded clones from the graft, numbering several hundred, reportedly supplied alpha-beta T cells about two months after transplant. T-cell numbers and diversity one year post-transplant derived largely from freshly generated T cells.

Construction of the TCRbeta library involved unique molecular identifiers. TCRdb used MiXCR to reprocess the PCR reads, holding one entry per CDR3 protein. The sample carries about 980,000 distinct CDR3 sequences, about 29% recorded once. For this clonotype: The antigen is not known. A much larger clonotype is one base distant, so this may be a read error.

Between the trimmed V and J ends, which lost 1 base and 5 bases, there was a span of 17 bases. This CDR3 is built from 16 residues. Germline V gene lookup returns CDR1 SQVTM and CDR2 ANQGSEA. The rearrangement joins TRBV29-1 to TRBJ2-2; D unclear. The source is a boy younger than two who had a stem cell transplant for SCID, so the T cells may come from the graft donor. The specimen comprised PBMCs, mostly from graft donor cells, sampled 360 days after TCRalphabeta/CD19-depleted stem cell transplant. The CDR3: CSVEARGYSLTGELFF. CDR3 nucleotides: TGCAGCGTTGAAGCTCGAGGTTATTCGTTAACCGGGGAGCTGTTTTTT.